What follows is one T cell receptor beta chain and its context. Relative to the germline gene, one junction end is altered; a read error may explain this. Template material for TCR beta VDJ and CDR3 profiling consisted of genomic DNA. TCRdb redid the calling of the reads with MiXCR, one entry per CDR3 protein. Of approximately 380,000 distinct CDR3 sequences listed, 65% to 75% are singletons. The sample comes from a study of CD8+CD57+ T cells in acquired aplastic anemia. The sequencing sample was made of sorted CD4+, CD8+, or CD8+CD57+ T cells (not recorded which) from PBMCs. This receptor was obtained from a human donor in good health, serving as a control.

The CDR3 spells CTSSGSRHSGANVLTF. The CDR3 nucleotides read TGTACCAGCAGTGGCTCCCGGCACTCTGGGGCCAACGTCCTGACTTTC. The chain employs TRBV5-5 and TRBJ2-6; D not resolved. This CDR3 is 16 amino acids long. The germline CDR1 and CDR2 sequences are SGHKS and YYEKEE (reference sequence). Looking up the rest from reference TRBV5-5 and TRBJ2-6 gives the full variable domain: DAGVTQSPTHLIKTRGQQVTLRCSPISGHKSVSWYQQVLGQGPQFIFQYYEKEERGRGNFPDRFSARQFPNYSSELNVNALLLGDSALYLCTSSGSRHSGANVLTFGAGSRLTVL.